A single sample gave rise to the 18 T cell receptor beta chains below, sequenced in a study of blood T cell repertoires in COVID-19. Generated by immunoSEQ multiplex PCR, the TCRdb table keeps only in-frame clones and is missing some. The sample yields tens of thousands of clones, 80% to 90% seen once. The sequenced sample consisted of peripheral blood. The receptor set was obtained from a woman between 65 and 79 years old in a cohort sampled during active COVID-19.

This clone showed up just a few times. The chain employs TRBV10-1 and TRBJ2-7; 13 nucleotides agree with TRBD2. There are 19 residues in the CDR3. Germline-derived CDR1 and CDR2 are WNHNN and SYGVQD (reference sequence). J was trimmed by 7 bases and V by 6 bases; bases with no gene match: 21. CDR3 sequence: CASSTPGTDGLAGECEQYF. CDR3 sequence (DNA): TGCGCCAGCAGCACCCCCGGGACAGATGGACTAGCGGGAGAATGTGAGCAGTACTTC.

V and J are TRBV30 and TRBJ1-2; D gene unclear. The germline V and J ends were trimmed by 0 bases and 4 bases, with 9 bases remaining between them. Germline CDR1 and CDR2: GTSNPN and SVGIG (reference sequence). This CDR3 has 13 residues. CDR3 DNA sequence: TGTGCCTGGAGTGTACTGCCGTTCTATGGCTACACCTTC. This gives the protein CAWSVLPFYGYTF.

The rearrangement joins TRBV11-2 to TRBJ1-1; no reliable D call. The CDR3 runs 13 residues. Germline CDR1 SGHAT, CDR2 FQNNGV. The V gene lost 2 bases and the J gene lost 10 bases, with 14 bases spanning the gap. The CDR3 DNA is TGTGCCAGCAGCTTACTCGGAGGAGGTGCAGCTTTCTTT. It yields the protein CASSLLGGGAAFF.

This clone occurred a few times. This chain joins TRBV19 and TRBJ1-6; 12 bases line up with TRBD1. The CDR3 is 14 amino acids. The J segment lost 14 bases and the V segment lost 7 bases, leaving 9 bases of the junction unmatched. The germline V gene encodes CDR1 LNHDA and CDR2 SQIVND (reference sequence). The CDR3 nucleotides read TGTGCCAGTATGCCGGGACAGGGGGCCCAGGCCCTCCACTTT. Translation: CASMPGQGAQALHF.

The CDR3 loop is CASSLHGTGGASNQPQHF. Written as DNA, the CDR3 is TGTGCCAGCAGTTTACACGGGACAGGGGGCGCAAGCAATCAGCCCCAGCATTTT. V is TRBV28 and J is TRBJ1-5; 12 bases align to TRBD1. The CDR3 runs to 18 residues. Germline values: CDR1 MDHEN, CDR2 SYDVKM. J was trimmed by 1 base and V by 2 bases; bases with no gene match: 6.

The chain recombines TRBV5-4 with TRBJ1-6; D is unresolved. V lost 0 bases and J lost 6, with 13 bases in between. CDR3 size: 16 residues. The germline V gene has CDR1 SGHNT and CDR2 YYREEE (reference sequence). As DNA, the CDR3 is TGTGCCAGCAGCTTGGCCGCCGGTAGACTTAATTCACCCCTCCACTTT. The encoded protein is CASSLAAGRLNSPLHF. The complete variable domain, with remaining parts taken from reference TRBV5-4 and TRBJ1-6, reads ETGVTQSPTHLIKTRGQQVTLRCSSQSGHNTVSWYQQALGQGPQFIFQYYREEENGRGNFPPRFSGLQFPNYSSELNVNALELDDSALYLCASSLAAGRLNSPLHFGNGTRLTVT.

CDR3 sequence: CASSQGYSGANVLTF. The CDR3 DNA reads TGTGCCAGCAGTCAGGGGTACTCTGGGGCCAACGTCCTGACTTTC. The chain couples TRBV3-1 (or the pseudogene TRBV3-2) to TRBJ2-6, with D possibly matching TRBD1 (6 bases). Per germline, CDR1 LGHDT and CDR2 YNNKEL (reference sequence). This CDR3 region has 15 residues. V lost 6 bases, J lost 0 bases, and 9 bases lay in between.

A single count supports this clone. The chain joins TRBV30 to TRBJ1-6; D gene unclear. V was shortened by 6 bases and J by 10 bases, with 19 bases between the two germline ends. The CDR3 runs 14 residues. Per the germline V gene, CDR1 is GTSNPN and CDR2 is SVGIG (reference sequence). DNA of the CDR3: TGTGCCTGTGGCCCCCCGGGATCGGAATCACCCCTCCACTTT. This encodes CACGPPGSESPLHF.

The chain is built from TRBV5-6 and TRBJ2-1, with 7 bases fitting TRBD2. Germline CDR1 SGHDT, CDR2 YYEEEE. This CDR3 has 16 amino acids. V shed 2 bases, J shed 10 bases, and the junction held 15 bases outside the gene matches. The chain's CDR3 is CASSFQAGYMGREQFF. CDR3 in DNA: TGTGCCAGCAGCTTCCAAGCGGGGTATATGGGCCGGGAGCAGTTCTTC.

CDR3 bases: TGCGCCAGCAGCCAAGATATGGGTGGGCTAGCGGGATACCTTAACGAGCAGTACTTC. It codes for CASSQDMGGLAGYLNEQYF. The chain joins TRBV4-1 to TRBJ2-7; 9 nucleotides align to TRBD2. Looked up from germline, CDR1 is MGHRA and CDR2 is YSYEKL. Unmatched junction bases numbered 17, after V lost 0 bases and J lost 5 bases. CDR3 length: 19 residues.

The V and J genes are TRBV19 and TRBJ2-3; D possibly corresponds to TRBD2 (5 bases). The V and J ends lost 10 bases and 2 bases respectively, with 13 bases between them. The CDR3 extends over 13 amino acids. Germline V gene data show CDR1 as LNHDA and CDR2 as SQIVND (reference sequence). The CDR3 DNA follows: TGTGCCACCATCGGAGGCACCACAGATACGCAGTATTTT. Amino acid sequence: CATIGGTTDTQYF.

This chain joins TRBV28 and TRBJ1-5; D not certain. CDR1 MDHEN and CDR2 SYDVKM come from the germline V gene. The germline V and J ends were trimmed by 3 bases and 12 bases, with 12 bases remaining between them. The CDR3 loop spans 12 amino acids. This CDR3 reads CASSFRAGLQHF. The DNA of the CDR3 is TGTGCCAGCAGTTTTAGGGCAGGACTCCAGCATTTT.

This rearrangement joins TRBV5-1 to TRBJ2-7, with 7 bases matching TRBD2. The length of the CDR3 is 13 residues. The germline gives CDR1 SGHRS, CDR2 YFSETQ. Trimming removed 2 bases from V and 6 bases from J; junction bases left unmatched: 5. Written as DNA, the CDR3 is TGCGCCAGCAGCTTTTGGACTAGTGGCGAGCAGTACTTC. Protein product: CASSFWTSGEQYF.

V and J are TRBV28 and TRBJ2-5; the match to TRBD1 covers 12 bases. Germline CDR1 reads MDHEN; CDR2 reads SYDVKM. V lost 11 bases and J lost 4; bases outside the gene matches: 8. The CDR3 extends over 14 amino acids. DNA for the CDR3: TGTGCCGCCTTAGGGACAGGGGGCGGAGAGACCCAGTACTTC. Translated, it gives CAALGTGGGETQYF.

The chain links TRBV27 to TRBJ2-2, with D possibly TRBD1 on 5 matching bases. V shed 1 base and J shed 0 bases, with 9 bases lying between them. CDR3 length equals 16 residues. CDR1 MNHEY and CDR2 SMNVEV come from the germline V gene (reference sequence). The CDR3 region is CASSLYQGANTGELFF. DNA for the CDR3: TGTGCCAGCAGTTTATATCAGGGTGCGAACACCGGGGAGCTGTTTTTT.

By its share, this clone is medium-sized. The V gene is TRBV28, the J gene TRBJ1-1; no clear D gene. The CDR3 totals 14 residues. Germline CDR1 MDHEN, CDR2 SYDVKM. The ends were cut back, 2 bases at V and 5 bases at J, with 12 bases in the middle. CDR3 coding DNA: TGTGCCAGCAGTTTACCCAACGGGGAGACTGAAGCTTTCTTT. Translating gives CASSLPNGETEAFF.

The V and J genes are TRBV10-3 and TRBJ2-1; TRBD2 matches 7 bases. Germline V gives CDR1 ENHRY, CDR2 SYGVKD. The CDR3 sequence is 14 residues long. The trim removed 3 bases at V and 7 bases at J, leaving 6 bases unmatched. CDR3 loop: CAISEVGEGNEQFF. As DNA, the CDR3 is TGTGCCATCAGTGAAGTCGGGGAGGGGAATGAGCAGTTCTTC.

The genes are TRBV19 and TRBJ1-5, with 9 bases lining up with TRBD1. CDR3 length equals 13 residues. Germline values: CDR1 LNHDA, CDR2 SQIVND (reference sequence). V lost 7 bases to trimming and J lost 7 bases; unmatched junction nucleotides: 5. CDR3 sequence reads: CASMGQGRQPQHF. DNA of the CDR3: TGTGCCAGTATGGGACAGGGAAGACAGCCCCAGCATTTT.